Listed here are 24 T cell receptor beta chains from one sample, sequenced in a study of cytomegalovirus exposure and HLA in healthy donors. The primer mix had 60 Vbeta and 13 Jbeta primers. Assay: immunoSEQ multiplex PCR; the TCRdb copy retains only in-frame clones and omits some. In total, the table holds under 150,000 clones. The sequenced material came from PBMCs. The receptors here all came from a woman aged 35 to 49 in good health and CMV-seronegative.

The chain joins TRBV6-1 to TRBJ1-2; perhaps TRBD1 as D (5 bases). From germline, CDR1 is MNHNS and CDR2 SASEGT. Trimming removed 4 bases at V and 10 bases at J, with 13 bases between. CDR3 length: 12 amino acids. DNA for the CDR3: TGTGCCAGCAGTGCCAGGGAGGCGTCCTACACCTTC. Translated: CASSAREASYTF.

This chain links TRBV4-1 with TRBJ1-1; 7 bases fit TRBD1. V shed 1 base, J shed 6 bases, and the junction held 8 bases outside the gene matches. This CDR3 has 15 residues. Germline values: CDR1 MGHRA, CDR2 YSYEKL. The CDR3 DNA reads TGCGCCAGCAGCCAAGTGACAGGGCTGGGTTCTGAAGCTTTCTTT. Protein: CASSQVTGLGSEAFF.

The gene calls are TRBV28 and TRBJ1-5, with D unresolved. V was trimmed by 3 bases and J by 5 bases, leaving 8 bases between them. This CDR3 is built from 13 residues. The germline V gene has CDR1 MDHEN and CDR2 SYDVKM. CDR3 nucleotide sequence: TGTGCCAGCAGTTTTACGGTGGATCAGCCCCAGCATTTT. This codes for CASSFTVDQPQHF.

The rearrangement links TRBV5-1 to TRBJ1-4, with TRBD1 matching 11 bases. This CDR3 spans 16 amino acids. J was trimmed by 4 bases and V by 5 bases; bases with no gene match: 7. Looked up from germline, CDR1 is SGHRS and CDR2 is YFSETQ. In DNA form, the CDR3 reads TGCGCCAGCAGAGGACAGGGGGCGAGTCGTAATGAAAAACTGTTTTTT. Its translation: CASRGQGASRNEKLFF.

V usage is TRBV6-6 and J usage is TRBJ1-1, with D maybe TRBD1 (5 bases). This CDR3 comprises 16 residues. The germline V gene has CDR1 MNHNY and CDR2 SVGAGI (reference sequence). V was pared by 5 bases and J by 6 bases, with 22 bases between. CDR3 nucleotides: TGTGCCAGCAGTCTTAACCTTAGGACATTGGATCCTGAAGCTTTCTTT. This gives the protein CASSLNLRTLDPEAFF.

The chain joins TRBV7-3 to TRBJ2-1, with 10 bases identical to TRBD1. In germline, CDR1 is SGHTA, CDR2 FQGTGA. Germline trimming cut 5 bases from V and 7 bases from J; bases unmatched to any gene: 2. There are 13 residues in the CDR3. The CDR3 coding sequence is TGTGCCAGCAGCGGGACAGGGGCAAATGAGCAGTTCTTC. Protein product: CASSGTGANEQFF.

The chain is built from TRBV7-2 and TRBJ1-5, with D unresolved. There are 14 residues in the CDR3. The germline gives CDR1 SGHTA, CDR2 FQGNSA. V was trimmed by 2 bases and J by 4 bases, leaving 9 bases between them. The chain's CDR3 is CASSLLDTNQPQHF. In nucleotides, the CDR3 is TGTGCCAGCAGCTTATTAGACACAAATCAGCCCCAGCATTTT.

The rearrangement joins TRBV28 to TRBJ1-1; D is unclear. V lost 6 bases to trimming and J lost 5 bases, with 7 bases between them. Looked up from germline, CDR1 is MDHEN and CDR2 is SYDVKM. The CDR3 loop spans 11 amino acids. CDR3 sequence reads: CASSPPTEAFF. CDR3 DNA: TGTGCCAGCAGCCCTCCTACTGAAGCTTTCTTT.

This rearrangement joins TRBV7-2 to TRBJ1-5, with 7 positions matching TRBD1. The germline V gene has CDR1 SGHTA and CDR2 FQGNSA. The V gene end was trimmed by 5 bases and the J gene end by 2 bases; junction bases not matched to a gene: 12. The CDR3 consists of 17 residues. CDR3 sequence reads: CASSLGRQGPGNQPQHF. The CDR3 nucleotides are TGTGCCAGCAGCCTGGGGCGACAGGGCCCGGGCAATCAGCCCCAGCATTTT. Together with reference TRBV7-2 and TRBJ1-5, the CDR3 gives the full variable domain: GAGVSQSPSNKVTEKGKDVELRCDPISGHTALYWYRQSLGQGLEFLIYFQGNSAPDKSGLPSDRFSAERTGGSVSTLTIQRTQQEDSAVYLCASSLGRQGPGNQPQHFGDGTRLSIL.

The rearrangement uses TRBV28 and TRBJ1-2; 7 bases are a match to TRBD1. The junction had 8 bases not matched to a gene; V was cut back by 8 bases and J by 2 bases. This CDR3 has 14 residues. Germline V gene sequence: CDR1 MDHEN, CDR2 SYDVKM. The CDR3: CASGEGGPNYGYTF. CDR3 DNA sequence: TGTGCCAGCGGCGAAGGGGGCCCCAACTATGGCTACACCTTC.

The chain uses TRBV7-3 and TRBJ1-2; D not certain. Germline assignment: CDR1 SGHTA and CDR2 FQGTGA. The V and J ends lost 5 bases and 7 bases respectively, with 11 bases between them. This CDR3 has 12 amino acids. CDR3 DNA: TGTGCCAGCAGCCTAGAACGGGGTGGCTACACCTTC. Its translation: CASSLERGGYTF.

This rearrangement joins TRBV5-5 to TRBJ1-5; no definite D call. Trimming stripped 2 bases from V and 0 bases from J, with 9 bases between. This CDR3 comprises 15 residues. The germline CDR1 and CDR2 sequences are SGHKS and YYEKEE (reference sequence). CDR3 sequence reads: CASSFLHNSNQPQHF. In nucleotides, the CDR3 is TGTGCCAGCAGCTTCCTCCACAATAGCAATCAGCCCCAGCATTTT.

The chain links TRBV6-5 to TRBJ2-7; a weak D match, TRBD2 (6 bases). This CDR3 contains 11 residues. CDR1 is MNHEY, CDR2 SVGAGI, per germline. The V end was cut by 2 bases, the J end by 7 bases, with 6 bases between. The DNA of the CDR3 is TGTGCCAGCAGTTACCGGGAGGAGCAGTACTTC. This gives the protein CASSYREEQYF.

This chain uses TRBV27 with TRBJ2-1, with 13 nucleotides matching TRBD2. V was pared by 3 bases and J by 10 bases, with 9 bases of the junction left unmatched. The V gene's germline CDR1 is MNHEY and CDR2 SMNVEV (reference sequence). This CDR3 comprises 16 residues. The DNA of the CDR3 is TGTGCCAGCAGTTTTCTTACTAGCGGGGGGGCCATCGAGCAGTTCTTC. This codes for CASSFLTSGGAIEQFF.

The chain links TRBV25-1 to TRBJ1-3; D is perhaps TRBD1 (6 bases). Germline-derived CDR1 and CDR2 are MGHDK and SYGVNS. This CDR3 has 14 amino acids. V gave up 3 bases and J gave up 3 bases, with 9 bases separating them. CDR3 in DNA: TGTGCCAGCAGTGAGACAGGACGTGGAAACACCATATATTTT. Encoded protein: CASSETGRGNTIYF.

The CDR3 coding sequence is TGTGCCAGCAGCGTAGAGGAGAAAAGAGCGTGGGGGGGCTCTGGAAACACCATATATTTT. This encodes CASSVEEKRAWGGSGNTIYF. The chain employs TRBV9 and TRBJ1-3, with TRBD1 as a possible D gene (5 bases). CDR1 and CDR2 (germline): SGDLS, YYNGEE. Between the trimmed V and J ends, which lost 0 bases and 0 bases, there was a span of 22 bases. There are 20 residues in the CDR3.

The chain is built from TRBV27 and TRBJ2-4; the D gene is possibly TRBD1 (5 bases). V lost 2 bases and J 9 bases, leaving 11 bases between the germline ends. CDR1 MNHEY and CDR2 SMNVEV come from the germline V gene (reference sequence). The CDR3 runs to 13 residues. The CDR3 bases are TGTGCCAGCAGTTTAAGGCAGGGCGGCATTCAGTACTTC. It codes for CASSLRQGGIQYF.

The chain carries TRBV5-1 and TRBJ1-2; no firm D call. CDR3 length: 13 amino acids. Per the germline V gene, CDR1 is SGHRS and CDR2 is YFSETQ. Trimming pared 0 bases from V and 2 bases from J, leaving 5 bases between. The CDR3 coding sequence is TGCGCCAGCAGCTTGGCCGAGAACTATGGCTACACCTTC. Translating it yields CASSLAENYGYTF.

The rearrangement joins TRBV7-2 to TRBJ2-1; 7 positions match TRBD1. Germline trimming cut 3 bases from V and 6 bases from J; bases unmatched to any gene: 2. This CDR3 is 13 amino acids long. Germline CDR1 reads SGHTA; CDR2 reads FQGNSA. The DNA for the CDR3 is TGTGCCAGCAGCTTTGACAGGGCCAATGAGCAGTTCTTC. Translated: CASSFDRANEQFF.

The chain employs TRBV7-8 and TRBJ1-5; a possible D gene is TRBD1 (6 bases). Germline lookup yields CDR1 SGHVS and CDR2 FQNEAQ. The CDR3 runs 15 residues. The V and J ends lost 4 bases and 2 bases respectively, with 12 bases between them. CDR3 residues: CASSYREGGNQPQHF. The CDR3 DNA reads TGTGCCAGCAGCTACAGGGAAGGGGGCAATCAGCCCCAGCATTTT.

The chain couples TRBV27 to TRBJ2-5; 8 nucleotides line up with TRBD1. Germline values: CDR1 MNHEY, CDR2 SMNVEV (reference sequence). After removal of 5 bases from V and 7 bases from J, the junction contained 15 bases not matched to a gene. The CDR3 is 16 amino acids. In DNA form, the CDR3 reads TGTGCCAGCAGTCCGCGACAGGGGCCTACCGTGGGGACCCAGTACTTC. Its protein is CASSPRQGPTVGTQYF.

The rearrangement joins TRBV7-2 to TRBJ1-1; D not resolved. CDR3 length: 14 residues. Looked up from germline, CDR1 is SGHTA and CDR2 is FQGNSA. Trimming left V 5 bases short and J 2 bases short, with 12 bases between. The CDR3 is CASSLTRDNTEAFF. CDR3 DNA sequence: TGTGCCAGCAGCCTAACCCGGGATAACACTGAAGCTTTCTTT. The full variable domain, with the rest looked up from reference TRBV7-2 and TRBJ1-1, is GAGVSQSPSNKVTEKGKDVELRCDPISGHTALYWYRQSLGQGLEFLIYFQGNSAPDKSGLPSDRFSAERTGGSVSTLTIQRTQQEDSAVYLCASSLTRDNTEAFFGQGTRLTVV.

The chain couples TRBV19 to TRBJ2-3; TRBD1 might be the D (6 bases). The germline V gene encodes CDR1 LNHDA and CDR2 SQIVND (reference sequence). V was shortened by 0 bases and J by 8 bases, with 12 bases between the two germline ends. This CDR3 contains 14 residues. Here the CDR3 reads CASSIEGEGGTQYF. Here the CDR3 DNA reads TGTGCCAGTAGTATAGAGGGAGAAGGGGGTACGCAGTATTTT.

V usage is TRBV5-1 and J usage is TRBJ2-4; 7 bases are a match to TRBD2. The length of the CDR3 is 16 residues. The V segment lost 2 bases and the J segment 9 bases; nucleotides outside the gene matches: 14. Germline CDR1 reads SGHRS; CDR2 reads YFSETQ. This CDR3 reads CASSFSGSPSLTIQYF. The CDR3 DNA follows: TGCGCCAGCAGCTTTAGCGGGTCCCCCTCTCTAACCATTCAGTACTTC.